What follows are 27 T cell receptor beta chains derived from one specimen sequenced in a study of OX40 agonist ivuxolimab in advanced cancers. Produced via immunoSEQ multiplex PCR; TCRdb's table is partial and in-frame only. The sample consists of nearly 60,000 clones, 80% to 90% of them appearing once. The sample consisted of CD4+ or CD8+ T cells sorted from blood, taken in a trial of the OX40 agonist ivuxolimab. These receptors were taken from an adult with an advanced solid tumor such as melanoma, head and neck, liver or kidney cancer.

The chain employs TRBV19 and TRBJ1-2; D unresolved. The CDR3 spans 12 residues. Germline CDR1 reads LNHDA; CDR2 reads SQIVND (reference sequence). Trimming shortened V by 4 bases and J by 4 bases, and 7 bases separated the two germline ends. The CDR3 spells CASSTRIYGYTF. The CDR3 DNA sequence: TGTGCCAGTAGTACCCGGATCTATGGCTACACCTTC.

This clone was seen only once. The chain combines TRBV5-5 with TRBJ1-5; no clear D gene. The CDR3 totals 13 residues. Trimming took 3 bases from V and 0 from J, leaving 4 bases between them. Germline lookup yields CDR1 SGHKS and CDR2 YYEKEE (reference sequence). The CDR3, as DNA: TGTGCCAGCAGCTCCTATAGCAATCAGCCCCAGCATTTT. It encodes CASSSYSNQPQHF.

The J gene is TRBJ1-1, the V gene TRBV28; D gene uncertain. This CDR3 is 12 amino acids long. The germline V gene has CDR1 MDHEN and CDR2 SYDVKM. V lost 6 bases and J 5 bases, leaving 10 bases between the germline ends. This chain's CDR3 is CASSLVGTEAFF. DNA for the CDR3: TGTGCCAGCAGCCTCGTGGGGACTGAAGCTTTCTTT.

The chain recombines TRBV27 with TRBJ1-1; D is unresolved. The CDR3 contains 13 residues. The ends were cut back, 3 bases at V and 2 bases at J, with 7 bases in the middle. Germline V gene data show CDR1 as MNHEY and CDR2 as SMNVEV (reference sequence). In DNA form, the CDR3 reads TGTGCCAGCAGTTTCGTCAGAAACACTGAAGCTTTCTTT. Its translation is CASSFVRNTEAFF.

This clone was observed once. The gene calls are TRBV12-5 and TRBJ2-1, with 9 bases fitting TRBD2. Looked up from germline, CDR1 is LGHNT and CDR2 is FRNRAP. CDR3 length: 15 amino acids. This chain's CDR3 is CARGGGTVRTDEQFF. The CDR3 bases are TGTGCGCGGGGGGGAGGGACAGTAAGGACCGATGAGCAGTTCTTC. Based on the CDR3 plus reference TRBV12-5 and TRBJ2-1, the full variable domain is DARVTQTPRHKVTEMGQEVTMRCQPILGHNTVFWYRQTMMQGLELLAYFRNRAPLDDSGMPKDRFSAEMPDATLATLKIQPSEPRDSAVYFCARGGGTVRTDEQFFGPGTRLTVL.

This chain uses TRBV2 with TRBJ1-1, with 8 bases that match TRBD1. Unmatched junction bases numbered 4, after V lost 5 bases and J lost 5 bases. Germline CDR1 SNHLY, CDR2 FYNNEI. This CDR3 has 13 residues. This CDR3 reads CASSPQGGTEAFF. The CDR3 DNA sequence: TGTGCCAGCAGTCCACAGGGGGGAACTGAAGCTTTCTTT. The variable domain in full, with the rest retrieved from reference TRBV2 and TRBJ1-1, is EPEVTQTPSHQVTQMGQEVILRCVPISNHLYFYWYRQILGQKVEFLVSFYNNEISEKSEIFDDQFSVERPDGSNFTLKIRSTKLEDSAMYFCASSPQGGTEAFFGQGTRLTVV.

The chain carries TRBV11-2 and TRBJ2-7; tentatively, D is TRBD1 or TRBD2 (5 bases each). Germline V gene data show CDR1 as SGHAT and CDR2 as FQNNGV. The CDR3 contains 18 residues. The germline V and J ends were trimmed by 3 bases and 1 base, with 22 bases remaining between them. CDR3 amino acids: CASSFRRQTNEKSYEQYF. In DNA form, the CDR3 reads TGTGCCAGCAGCTTTCGGCGACAGACTAATGAAAAGTCCTACGAGCAGTACTTC.

This clone was picked up one time. J is TRBJ2-7 and V is TRBV27; 7 bases line up with TRBD2. Germline V gene sequence: CDR1 MNHEY, CDR2 SMNVEV (reference sequence). The CDR3 runs 15 residues. V shed 6 bases and J 2 bases; nucleotides not matched to a gene: 10. The CDR3 reads CASSLSGIHTYEQYF. CDR3 bases: TGTGCCAGCAGCCTAAGCGGGATCCACACCTACGAGCAGTACTTC.

The V gene is TRBV5-1, the J gene TRBJ2-7, with unresolved D. Germline-derived CDR1 and CDR2 are SGHRS and YFSETQ. Trimming cost V 5 bases and J 0 bases, with 3 bases left between them. The CDR3 contains 11 residues. The CDR3: CASRSSYEQYF. Written as DNA, the CDR3 is TGCGCCAGCAGAAGCTCCTACGAGCAGTACTTC.

This clone has more than one count but fewer than ten. The chain is built from TRBV5-5 and TRBJ2-1; D ambiguous. V lost 4 bases and J 0 bases, leaving 14 bases between the germline ends. Germline lookup yields CDR1 SGHKS and CDR2 YYEKEE (reference sequence). The CDR3 is made up of 16 amino acids. CDR3 protein: CASSTGPQSSYNEQFF. The CDR3 nucleotides read TGTGCCAGCAGCACCGGACCCCAGAGCTCCTACAATGAGCAGTTCTTC. Combining the CDR3 with reference TRBV5-5 and TRBJ2-1 gives the whole variable domain DAGVTQSPTHLIKTRGQQVTLRCSPISGHKSVSWYQQVLGQGPQFIFQYYEKEERGRGNFPDRFSARQFPNYSSELNVNALLLGDSALYLCASSTGPQSSYNEQFFGPGTRLTVL.

The chain employs TRBV19 and TRBJ1-4; D is unclear. Between the trimmed V and J ends, which lost 9 bases and 8 bases, there was a span of 16 bases. The V gene's germline CDR1 is LNHDA and CDR2 SQIVND (reference sequence). The CDR3 is 13 amino acids. The CDR3 coding sequence is TGTGCCAGCCACCGGGCTAGAGGAGAAAAACTGTTTTTT. This gives the protein CASHRARGEKLFF.

The chain combines TRBV29-1 with TRBJ2-1, with D uncertain. The germline V and J ends were trimmed by 2 bases and 4 bases, with 6 bases remaining between them. Germline values: CDR1 SQVTM, CDR2 ANQGSEA. The CDR3 loop spans 12 amino acids. The CDR3 region has the DNA TGCAGCGTTGAAACGGCTTACAATGAGCAGTTCTTC. This gives the protein CSVETAYNEQFF.

Here the CDR3 DNA reads TGCGCCAGCAGCTTTGGGCTAGGGGACCAGCCCCAGCATTTT. Translation gives CASSFGLGDQPQHF. The chain uses TRBV5-1 and TRBJ1-5; possibly TRBD1 for D (5 bases). Germline CDR1 and CDR2: SGHRS and YFSETQ. The CDR3 sequence is 14 residues long. Trimming stripped 2 bases from V and 7 bases from J, with 13 bases between.

CDR3 sequence reads: CASSFYAGVNTGELFF. The CDR3 DNA reads TGTGCCAGCAGCTTTTATGCGGGAGTGAACACCGGGGAGCTGTTTTTT. J is TRBJ2-2 and V is TRBV7-9; 7 bases align to TRBD2. The V gene end was trimmed by 3 bases and the J gene end by 1 base; junction bases not matched to a gene: 5. The CDR3 covers 16 residues. CDR1 and CDR2 (germline): SEHNR, FQNEAQ (reference sequence).

The rearrangement joins TRBV4-1 to TRBJ1-5; D not resolved. The length of the CDR3 is 16 residues. Deletions cut 2 bases from V and 4 bases from J, with 15 bases between. CDR1 and CDR2 (germline): MGHRA, YSYEKL. The CDR3 DNA reads TGCGCCAGCAGCCAATCGGCCTCATCCGTAAATCAGCCCCAGCATTTT. This translates into CASSQSASSVNQPQHF.

This clone was counted once. The CDR3 is CASSESVWEYNSPLHF. The CDR3 coding sequence is TGTGCCAGCAGTGAATCGGTTTGGGAATATAATTCACCCCTCCACTTT. This chain connects TRBV6-1 to TRBJ1-6; no firm D call. V lost 2 bases and J 4 bases, leaving 12 bases between the germline ends. The CDR3 is made up of 16 amino acids. Germline V lookup: CDR1 MNHNS, CDR2 SASEGT.

This chain uses TRBV28 with TRBJ1-2; D remains unclear. CDR1 is MDHEN, CDR2 SYDVKM, per germline. The CDR3 totals 13 residues. V gave up 1 base and J gave up 6 bases, with 9 bases separating them. CDR3 region: CASSLLNSNGYTF. CDR3 DNA sequence: TGTGCCAGCAGTTTATTGAATAGCAATGGCTACACCTTC.

J is TRBJ2-7 and V is TRBV6-5; 8 bases are a match to TRBD1. CDR1 and CDR2 (germline): MNHEY, SVGAGI. The CDR3 consists of 14 residues. V trimming: 5 bases; J trimming: 4 bases; junction bases outside the gene matches: 7. The CDR3 protein is CASSPDRGGYEQYF. In DNA form, the CDR3 reads TGTGCCAGCAGTCCTGACAGGGGTGGTTACGAGCAGTACTTC.

This clone was observed once. The chain has TRBV5-4 and TRBJ1-4, with 7 bases fitting TRBD1. CDR1 is SGHNT and CDR2 is YYREEE in the germline V gene (reference sequence). There are 13 residues in the CDR3. V was pared by 6 bases and J by 5 bases, with 4 bases of the junction left unmatched. The DNA of the CDR3 is TGTGCCAGCACGGAACAGGGGAATGAAAAACTGTTTTTT. Its translation is CASTEQGNEKLFF.

V is TRBV5-6 and J is TRBJ2-5; D gene uncertain. Germline assignment: CDR1 SGHDT and CDR2 YYEEEE. The CDR3 consists of 14 residues. The V and J ends lost 0 bases and 2 bases respectively, with 8 bases between them. The CDR3 region is CASSLGEAQETQYF. The DNA of the CDR3 is TGTGCCAGCAGCTTGGGGGAAGCTCAAGAGACCCAGTACTTC.

This rearrangement joins TRBV29-1 to TRBJ2-3; 13 bases map to TRBD2. Per the germline V gene, CDR1 is SQVTM and CDR2 is ANQGSEA. With 4 bases clipped from V and 2 bases from J, the junction kept 9 bases outside the gene matches. The CDR3 contains 17 residues. This CDR3 is CSVVRGTSGDSTDTQYF. The CDR3, as DNA: TGCAGCGTTGTTCGGGGGACTAGCGGGGATTCCACAGATACGCAGTATTTT.

This clone came up a few times. Written as DNA, the CDR3 is TGTGCCAGCAGTCAGGATTCCCGCCCCAGAAACACCATATATTTT. Encoded protein: CASSQDSRPRNTIYF. This chain links TRBV6-1 with TRBJ1-3; D unclear. CDR1 MNHNS and CDR2 SASEGT come from the germline V gene. The V gene lost 5 bases and the J gene lost 5 bases, with 16 bases spanning the gap. This CDR3 region has 15 residues.

V usage is TRBV6-5 and J usage is TRBJ1-1; D is uncertain. The V end was cut by 6 bases, the J end by 4 bases, with 18 bases between. Germline V gives CDR1 MNHEY, CDR2 SVGAGI. The CDR3 runs 15 residues. CDR3 nucleotide sequence: TGTGCCAGCAGCCCGACTTTTTTCCGGGTCACTGAAGCTTTCTTT. Translating it yields CASSPTFFRVTEAFF.

The chain couples TRBV5-6 to TRBJ2-7; D ambiguous. There are 15 residues in the CDR3. Trimming removed 3 bases at V and 5 bases at J, with 18 bases between. The V gene's germline CDR1 is SGHDT and CDR2 YYEEEE. CDR3 nucleotide sequence: TGTGCCAGCAGCTATCGGACCAACTTCGTGGACGAGCAGTACTTC. Translating gives CASSYRTNFVDEQYF. Drawing the rest from reference TRBV5-6 and TRBJ2-7, the complete variable domain is DAGVTQSPTHLIKTRGQQVTLRCSPKSGHDTVSWYQQALGQGPQFIFQYYEEEERQRGNFPDRFSGHQFPNYSSELNVNALLLGDSALYLCASSYRTNFVDEQYFGPGTRLTVT.

The V and J genes are TRBV30 and TRBJ2-1, with 10 bases that match TRBD2. The V segment lost 5 bases and the J segment 5 bases; nucleotides outside the gene matches: 9. The CDR3 has 15 amino acids. Germline loops: CDR1 GTSNPN, CDR2 SVGIG (reference sequence). The DNA of the CDR3 is TGTGCCTGGTGCCCGGGACTAGCGAATAACAATGAGCAGTTCTTC. It codes for CAWCPGLANNNEQFF.

The V gene is TRBV7-2, the J gene TRBJ2-3; perhaps TRBD2 as D (5 bases). Trimming removed 3 bases from V and 2 bases from J, with 9 bases in between. The CDR3 runs 14 residues. Germline assignment: CDR1 SGHTA and CDR2 FQGNSA. This chain's CDR3 is CASSFRGITDTQYF. The CDR3, as DNA: TGTGCCAGCAGCTTTAGAGGGATCACAGATACGCAGTATTTT.

This clone was picked up one time. The J gene is TRBJ1-5, the V gene TRBV2; D unclear. Trimming cost V 8 bases and J 3 bases, with 11 bases left between them. This CDR3 contains 13 residues. The V gene's germline CDR1 is SNHLY and CDR2 FYNNEI. The CDR3 protein is CASQRGVNQPQHF. The CDR3 nucleotides read TGTGCCAGCCAACGGGGAGTCAATCAGCCCCAGCATTTT.